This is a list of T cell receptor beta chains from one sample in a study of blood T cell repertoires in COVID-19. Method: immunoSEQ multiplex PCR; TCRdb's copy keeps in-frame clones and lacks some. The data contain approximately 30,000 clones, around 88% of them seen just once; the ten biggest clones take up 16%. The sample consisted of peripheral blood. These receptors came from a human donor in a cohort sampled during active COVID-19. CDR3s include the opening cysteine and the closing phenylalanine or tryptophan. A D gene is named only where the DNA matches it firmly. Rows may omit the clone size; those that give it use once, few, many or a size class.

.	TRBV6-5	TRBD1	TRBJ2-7	CASSYSGQGPIYEQYF	TGTGCCAGCAGTTACTCAGGACAGGGTCCAATCTACGAGCAGTACTTC
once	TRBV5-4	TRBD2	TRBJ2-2	CASSPGPGREDGELFF	TGTGCCAGCAGCCCCGGACCCGGGAGGGAGGACGGGGAGCTGTTTTTT
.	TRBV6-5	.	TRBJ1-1	CASTKGGGTEAFF	TGTGCCAGCACCAAAGGAGGCGGCACTGAAGCTTTCTTT
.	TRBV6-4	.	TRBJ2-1	CASSRDFSSSYNEQFF	TGTGCCAGCAGTCGGGACTTTTCAAGCTCCTACAATGAGCAGTTCTTC
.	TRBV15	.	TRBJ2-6	CATSRGYSGANVLTF	TGTGCCACCAGCAGAGGTTACTCTGGGGCCAACGTCCTGACTTTC
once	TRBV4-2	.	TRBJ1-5	CASSQEGGRGDQPQHF	TGTGCCAGCAGCCAAGAGGGAGGGAGAGGGGATCAGCCCCAGCATTTT
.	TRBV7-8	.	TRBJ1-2	CASSFGDRRANYGYTF	TGTGCCAGCAGCTTCGGTGACAGGCGAGCTAACTATGGCTACACCTTC
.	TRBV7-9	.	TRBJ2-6	CASSLSRGGGTGANVLTF	TGTGCCAGCAGCCTCAGTAGAGGGGGGGGCACTGGGGCCAACGTCCTGACTTTC
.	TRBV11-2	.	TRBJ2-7	CASSWGDDSYEQYF	TGTGCCAGCAGCTGGGGGGACGACTCCTACGAGCAGTACTTC
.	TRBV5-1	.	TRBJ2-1	CASSLVGLAAEEQFF	TGCGCCAGCAGCTTGGTTGGGCTAGCCGCCGAGGAGCAGTTCTTC
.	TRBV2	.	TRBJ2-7	CASSEISEVDYEQYF	TGTGCCAGCAGTGAAATTTCGGAGGTAGACTACGAGCAGTACTTC
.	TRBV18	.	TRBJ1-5	CASSPGQGSQPQHF	TGTGCCAGCTCACCAGGGCAGGGGAGCCAGCCCCAGCATTTT
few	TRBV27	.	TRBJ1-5	CASSGLPGAGNQPQHF	TGTGCCAGCAGTGGACTCCCGGGCGCGGGCAATCAGCCCCAGCATTTT
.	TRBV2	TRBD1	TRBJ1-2	CASRGGGTDGYTF	TGTGCCAGCAGAGGGGGCGGTACGGATGGCTACACCTTC
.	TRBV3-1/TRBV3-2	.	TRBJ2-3	CASSHPTGDTDTQYF	TGTGCCAGCAGCCACCCGACAGGAGACACAGATACGCAGTATTTT
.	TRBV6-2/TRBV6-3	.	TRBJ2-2	CASSYGGPTGELFF	TGTGCCAGCAGTTATGGGGGCCCCACCGGGGAGCTGTTTTTT
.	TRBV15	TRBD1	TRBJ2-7	CATSRDRGREQYF	TGTGCCACCAGCAGGGACAGGGGGCGCGAGCAGTACTTC
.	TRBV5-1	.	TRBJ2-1	CASSLIGSSYNEQFF	TGCGCCAGCAGCTTGATAGGGAGCTCCTACAATGAGCAGTTCTTC
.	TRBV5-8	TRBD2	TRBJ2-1	CASSLGGSSYNEQFF	TGTGCCAGCAGCTTGGGCGGGAGCTCCTACAATGAGCAGTTCTTC
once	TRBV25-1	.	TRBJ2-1	CASSDPSAKSYNEQFF	TGTGCCAGCAGTGATCCTAGCGCCAAATCCTACAATGAGCAGTTCTTC
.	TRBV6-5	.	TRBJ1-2	CASRSTIEGYTF	TGTGCCAGCAGATCCACGATAGAAGGCTACACCTTC
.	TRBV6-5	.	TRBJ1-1	CASTTGGGGNTEAFF	TGTGCCAGCACCACGGGAGGTGGGGGGAACACTGAAGCTTTCTTT
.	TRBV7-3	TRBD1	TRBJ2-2	CASSLRQGDTGELFF	TGTGCCAGCAGCTTACGACAGGGAGACACCGGGGAGCTGTTTTTT
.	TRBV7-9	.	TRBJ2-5	CASSFRRDQETQYF	TGTGCCAGCAGCTTTCGGCGGGATCAAGAGACCCAGTACTTC
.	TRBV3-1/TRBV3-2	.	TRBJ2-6	CASSRNRDSGANVLTF	TGTGCCAGCAGCCGGAACAGGGACTCTGGGGCCAACGTCCTGACTTTC
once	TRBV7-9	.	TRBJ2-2	CASGRLDTGELFF	TGTGCCAGCGGGAGGTTAGACACCGGGGAGCTGTTTTTT
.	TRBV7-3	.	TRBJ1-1	CASSSQANTEAFF	TGTGCCAGCAGCTCACAGGCGAACACTGAAGCTTTCTTT
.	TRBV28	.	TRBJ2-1	CASSSGLGGGNEQFF	TGTGCCAGCAGCTCCGGGCTAGGGGGGGGCAATGAGCAGTTCTTC